A selection of T cell receptor beta chains follows, all from one sample in a study of T cell responses to AZD1222 COVID-19 vaccine. The table came from immunoSEQ multiplex PCR; TCRdb's copy has only in-frame clones and leaves some out. The table shows 150,000 to 200,000 clones, with 80% to 90% occurring only once. The material sequenced was peripheral blood, taken on day 0 of MenACWY control vaccination. The source of these receptors is an adult in good health. Both conserved end residues are part of each CDR3. Fields, in order: V gene, J gene, CDR3 protein.

TRBV6-5	TRBJ2-5	CASKVEYQETQYF
TRBV10-3	TRBJ1-6	CAARQSSSYNSPLHF
TRBV6-1	TRBJ2-1	CASSEPGQGHNEQFF
TRBV7-8	TRBJ2-3	CASSLMREDTQYF
TRBV21-1	TRBJ1-3	CASSPQASGNTIYF
TRBV14	TRBJ2-3	CASSQDPGTGGADTQYF
TRBV7-8	TRBJ1-6	CASSLRGSGTANSPLHF
TRBV29-1	TRBJ1-1	CSVGSSEAFF
TRBV2	TRBJ2-5	CASKPSAGEETQYF
TRBV4-3	TRBJ1-1	CASSQDPANTEAFF
TRBV3-1/TRBV3-2	TRBJ1-1	CASSHPGQGSTEAFF
TRBV9	TRBJ2-3	CASSVEPLGGRKADTQYF
TRBV28	TRBJ1-4	CASSSGVQTNEKLFF
TRBV7-2	TRBJ2-7	CASSQATGIEQYF
TRBV19	TRBJ1-2	CASRSVGQGISGYTF
TRBV10-2	TRBJ1-2	CASSEGQAYGYTF
TRBV5-5	TRBJ1-2	CASSSRPLFTGYTF
TRBV5-5	TRBJ2-1	CASSLDGTSNNEQFF
TRBV19	TRBJ1-1	CASLTGTSDTEAFF
TRBV9	TRBJ1-1	CASSVGGQVNTEAFF
TRBV28	TRBJ1-1	CASSLDHGAGTEAFF
TRBV12-3/TRBV12-4	TRBJ1-2	CASSFLGYGYTF
TRBV7-9	TRBJ1-1	CASSPRVAEAFF
TRBV25-1	TRBJ1-1	CASSEGLQQGYTEAFF
TRBV5-1	TRBJ2-6	CASSISGDYRSGANVLTF
TRBV29-1	TRBJ2-1	CSVRAGLDGEQFF
TRBV28	TRBJ2-3	CASSPAGGDTQYF